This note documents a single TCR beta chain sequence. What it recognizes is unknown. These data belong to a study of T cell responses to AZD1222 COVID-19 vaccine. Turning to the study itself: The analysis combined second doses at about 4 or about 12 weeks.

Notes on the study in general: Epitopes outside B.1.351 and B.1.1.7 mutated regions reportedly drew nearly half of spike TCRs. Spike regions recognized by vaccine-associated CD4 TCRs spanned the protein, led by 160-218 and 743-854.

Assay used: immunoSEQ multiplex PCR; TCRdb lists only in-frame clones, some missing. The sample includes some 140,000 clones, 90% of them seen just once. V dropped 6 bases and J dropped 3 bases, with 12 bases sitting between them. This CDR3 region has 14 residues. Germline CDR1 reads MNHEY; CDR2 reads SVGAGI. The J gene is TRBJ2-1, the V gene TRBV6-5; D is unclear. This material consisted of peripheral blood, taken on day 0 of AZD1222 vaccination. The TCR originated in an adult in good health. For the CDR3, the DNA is TGTGCCAGCAGAAAAGAACAGCTCTACAATGAGCAGTTCTTC. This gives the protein CASRKEQLYNEQFF.